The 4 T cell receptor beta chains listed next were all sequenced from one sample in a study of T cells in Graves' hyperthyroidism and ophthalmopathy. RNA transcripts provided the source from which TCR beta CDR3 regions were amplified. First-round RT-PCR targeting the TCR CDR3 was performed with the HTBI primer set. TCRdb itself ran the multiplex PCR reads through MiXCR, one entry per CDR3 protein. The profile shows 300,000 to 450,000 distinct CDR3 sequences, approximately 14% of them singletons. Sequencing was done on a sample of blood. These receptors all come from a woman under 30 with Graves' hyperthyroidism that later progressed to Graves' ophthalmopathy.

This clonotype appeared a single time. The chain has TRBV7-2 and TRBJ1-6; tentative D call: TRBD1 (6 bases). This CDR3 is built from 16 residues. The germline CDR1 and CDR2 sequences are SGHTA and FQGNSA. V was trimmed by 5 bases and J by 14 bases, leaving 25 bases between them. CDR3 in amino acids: CASSRYPGTPVLTLHF. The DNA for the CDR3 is TGTGCCAGCAGCCGGTACCCCGGGACACCGGTTTTGACCCTCCACTTT.

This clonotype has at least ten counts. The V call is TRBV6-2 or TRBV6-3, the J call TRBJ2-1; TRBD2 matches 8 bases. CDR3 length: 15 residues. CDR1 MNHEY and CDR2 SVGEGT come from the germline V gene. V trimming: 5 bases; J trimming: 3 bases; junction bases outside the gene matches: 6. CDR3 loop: CASSQAGDGYNEQFF. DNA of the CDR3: TGTGCCAGCAGTCAAGCGGGAGATGGCTACAATGAGCAGTTCTTC.

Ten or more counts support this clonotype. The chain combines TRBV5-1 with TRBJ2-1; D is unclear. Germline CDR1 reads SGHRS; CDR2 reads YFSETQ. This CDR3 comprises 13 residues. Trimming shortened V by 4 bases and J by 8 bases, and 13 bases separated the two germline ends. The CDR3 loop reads CASSTNAGDEQFF. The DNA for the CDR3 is TGCGCCAGCAGCACCAACGCTGGCGATGAGCAGTTCTTC.

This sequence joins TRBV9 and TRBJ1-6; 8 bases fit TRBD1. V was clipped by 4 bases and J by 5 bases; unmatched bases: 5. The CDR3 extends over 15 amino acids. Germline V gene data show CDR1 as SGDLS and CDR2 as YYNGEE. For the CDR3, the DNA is TGTGCCAGCAGCCCAACGGGACAGGATAATTCACCCCTCCACTTT. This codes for CASSPTGQDNSPLHF.